The present TCR beta chain was sequenced within a study of T cell responses to AZD1222 COVID-19 vaccine (dated by TCRdb to 2020 to 2023). Some background on the complete study: A total of just over 230 trial participants underwent TCR sequencing, of whom 200 to 220 received two doses of AZD1222 and some 25 received two doses of the MenACWY control vaccine. Trial participants were enrolled by age into subgroups of 18-55, 56-69 and 70-plus years, and roughly 150, 30 and 60 TCR-sequenced participants, respectively, were included in these subgroups.

Including cysteine and phenylalanine, the CDR3 has 11 amino acids. Only the CDR3 DNA stays, 33 bases, in frame from base 1. V lost 6 bases and J lost 1 base; the stretch between them is 6 bases long. Per the germline V gene, SQVTM is the CDR1 and ANQGSEA is the CDR2. The CDR3 regions of human TCRbeta chains were analyzed by immunosequencing. In the paper's pipeline: TCRs in the repertoires were matched against a reference library of SARS-CoV-2-specific TCRs that had been generated with the MIRA antigen-specificity platform. Breadth was defined as the fraction of unique TCRs that were SARS-CoV-2-associated, and depth was defined as the fraction of total T cells that were SARS-CoV-2-associated. Using the MIRA data, each spike-specific TCR was assigned both to the spike region to which the TCR was reactive and to a CD4 or CD8 class. Log10-transformed breadth and depth values were compared by one-way ANOVA with Sidak's multiple comparisons tests. TCRdb provides this immuneACCESS table in a form limited to in-frame rearrangements. Some clones are lacking; in checked studies, under half of them reflect an unresolved V gene, and why the rest are absent is not known. The V and J calls and clone size are taken from that table; D and trimming were inferred from the DNA. Here the sample has around 150,000 clones; 88% occur a single time. Approximately 3.1% of the sample is taken by the ten largest.

Paper-wide results and their limitations: Participants were mostly white British, with more females than males. The authors suggested clonal diversity may have been underestimated. CD4 TCRs associated with the vaccine covered the entire spike protein, and the dominant responses were in regions 160-218 and 743-854. Only five to seven AZD1222 recipients were SARS-CoV-2 seropositive at baseline, limiting conclusions about previously exposed vaccinees. Because no samples from the day 14 peak response were available, repertoires could be characterized only after the peak T cell response. After two AZD1222 doses, both the breadth and the depth of spike-specific TCRs were significantly higher than at day 0 and than in MenACWY recipients. Reportedly, almost half of the unique spike-specific TCRs recognized epitopes lying outside the regions that are mutated in the B.1.351 and B.1.1.7 variants. The 56-69-year group was small, and its depth increase did not reach significance, likely because of low power.

Notes on this clone: Its specific antigen is unknown. No base-level quality is on record; no much larger clone is a single base apart. Other DNA sequences from this sample encode an identical CDR3 as well.

The time point label for this specimen denotes: baseline before first vaccination. In the paper's terms, the treatment or condition label means: meningococcal conjugate vaccine given as trial control. Vaccinee samples were obtained from the UK trials COV001 and COV002, which included a single-blind randomized controlled phase 2/3 trial of AZD1222 (ChAdOx1 nCoV-19) in healthy adults. For TCRbeta chain sequencing, PBMC samples from trial participants were taken at day 0 and at day 28 after the second dose. This TCR was sampled from an adult in good health. The specimen was peripheral blood, collected on day 0 of MenACWY control vaccination. Rearrangement joined TRBV29-1 to TRBJ1-1, with the D gene not clear enough to name. Read as DNA, the sequence is TGCAGCGTCGAAAGGAACACTGAAGCTTTCTTT. It encodes CSVERNTEAFF. Joined to the reference TRBV29-1 and TRBJ1-1 proteins, this CDR3 gives the full variable domain: SAVISQKPSRDICQRGTSLTIQCQVDSQVTMMFWYRQQPGQSLTLIATANQGSEATYESGFVIDKFPISRPNLTFSTLTVSNMSPEDSSIYLCSVERNTEAFFGQGTRLTVV.